The text below deals with one TCR beta chain. The specificity of this receptor is unknown. Base quality data are lacking; no much larger clone is found one base away. The sample originates from a study of technical replicates of blood from a few donors (dated by TCRdb to 2015 to 2018). Library prep was done by the immunoSEQ multiplex PCR assay. In its TCRdb copy, this immuneACCESS table keeps in-frame sequences only and misses some clones. Where compared with another copy, unresolved V genes explain less than half of these, and the others have no known cause. For this sample the table gives 95,000 to 100,000 clones, of which nearly 96% were detected only once. The ten largest account for roughly 0.19% of the sample. The CDR3 covers 17 residues, taking in both the cysteine and the phenylalanine. Of all the DNA, just the CDR3 is kept, 51 bases in frame from base 1. V is reduced by 5 bases and J by 2 bases, leaving a spacing of 16 bases between them. The CDR1 and CDR2 encoded by the germline V gene are SGHTA and FQGNSA.

This clonotype was sampled from a human donor in good health. In this chain, TRBV7-2 is recombined with TRBJ2-6; TRBD1 is a possible D gene, resting on 5 matching bases. Sequencing used T cells isolated from PBMCs. The DNA sequence reads TGTGCCAGCAGCCCCTTCGGTGGGGCGACTGGGGCCAACGTCCTGACTTTC. Protein translation: CASSPFGGATGANVLTF.